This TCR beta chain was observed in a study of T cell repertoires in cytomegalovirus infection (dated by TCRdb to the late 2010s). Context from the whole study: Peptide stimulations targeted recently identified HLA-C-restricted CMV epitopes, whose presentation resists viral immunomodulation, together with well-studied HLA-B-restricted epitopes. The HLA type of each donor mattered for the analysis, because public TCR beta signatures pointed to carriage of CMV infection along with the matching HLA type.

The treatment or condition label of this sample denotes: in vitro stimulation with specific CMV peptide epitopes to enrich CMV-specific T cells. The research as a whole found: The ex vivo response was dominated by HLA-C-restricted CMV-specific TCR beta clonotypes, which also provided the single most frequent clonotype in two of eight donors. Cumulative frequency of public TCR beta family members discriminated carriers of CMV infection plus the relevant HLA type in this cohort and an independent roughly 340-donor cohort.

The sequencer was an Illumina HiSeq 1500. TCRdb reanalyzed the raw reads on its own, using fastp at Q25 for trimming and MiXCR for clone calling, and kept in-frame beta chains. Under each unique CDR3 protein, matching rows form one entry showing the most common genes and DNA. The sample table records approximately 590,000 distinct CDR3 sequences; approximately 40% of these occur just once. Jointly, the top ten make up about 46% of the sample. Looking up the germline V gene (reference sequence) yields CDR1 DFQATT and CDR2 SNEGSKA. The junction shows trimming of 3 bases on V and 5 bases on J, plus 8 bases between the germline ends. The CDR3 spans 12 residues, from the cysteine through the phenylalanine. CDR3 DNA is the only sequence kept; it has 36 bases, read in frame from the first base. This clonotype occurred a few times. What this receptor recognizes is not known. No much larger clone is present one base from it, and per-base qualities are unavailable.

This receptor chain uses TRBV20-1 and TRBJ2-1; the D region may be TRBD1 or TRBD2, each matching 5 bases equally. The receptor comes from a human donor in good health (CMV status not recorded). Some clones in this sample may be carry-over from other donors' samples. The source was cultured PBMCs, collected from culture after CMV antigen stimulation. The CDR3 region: CSASLGDNEQFF. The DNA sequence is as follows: TGCAGTGCTAGCTTGGGGGACAATGAGCAGTTCTTC.